Sequencing of this TCR beta chain was carried out in a study of regulatory T cells in long-lasting Graves disease. Study outcomes and limitations: Among persistent patients, a larger number of public clonotypes were shared (about 2,800) than among newly diagnosed patients (approximately 970).

Time point described: newly diagnosed GD, antithyroid drugs for less than 3 months. From PBMCs, RNA was extracted and then used to make the TCR library. Sequencing libraries for TCR beta were prepared with iRepertoire HTBI primers and Arm-PCR of CDR3 regions. In the original workflow: 60 or so TRBV and roughly 13 TRBJ segments were identified across samples. TCRdb ran MiXCR on the multiplex PCR reads and lists one entry per CDR3 protein. The V and J calls and clone size are TCRdb's, not the authors'. The repertoire consists of about 420,000 distinct CDR3 sequences, with roughly 17% occurring once and the leading ten covering 20% to 25%. The CDR3 loop spans 11 amino acids. The V gene's germline CDR1 is MDHEN and CDR2 SYDVKM. V was pared by 7 bases and J by 0 bases, with 2 bases between. The table lists this clonotype with many counts. Its specificity is unknown. These records were also assigned to another study, of T cells in Graves' hyperthyroidism and ophthalmopathy. As that report states: Stability of Graves' hyperthyroidism was defined as absent ophthalmopathy progression within 18 months.

The sequence was obtained from a woman younger than 30 with Graves disease. The V call is TRBV28, the J call TRBJ2-3, with D hard to call. The specimen comprised peripheral blood mononuclear cells (PBMCs), sampled at new diagnosis, from a patient treated with antithyroid drugs. This chain's CDR3 is CASTSTDTQYF. The CDR3 coding sequence is TGTGCCAGCACAAGCACAGATACGCAGTATTTT.